This record covers a single T cell receptor (beta chain). Its antigen is as yet unknown. All donors were healthy HIV-negative adults lacking recent acute infections or vaccinations. CDR3 length: 16 residues. CDR1 SGHRS and CDR2 YFSETQ come from the germline V gene. The V gene lost 0 bases and the J gene lost 3 bases, with 16 bases spanning the gap. The source of the sample is a study of shared clonotypes between healthy human individuals. Findings and limits, study-wide: Lower generation probabilities were found for non-shared clonotypes than for those shared by all four donors.

Some clones are missing from TCRdb's copy, which holds only in-frame ones; the method was immunoSEQ multiplex PCR. This sample has some 1 million clones, with around 74% found just once. The source is a man between 18 and 29 years old in good health. Sequenced sample: memory CD4+ T cells sorted from blood. The subset is: CD45RA-negative fraction. The chain combines TRBV5-1 with TRBJ2-7; TRBD2 is a possible D gene (6 bases). CDR3 DNA: TGCGCCAGCAGCTTGGTGTCAGGAGGACTAAGCTACGAGCAGTACTTC. Protein sequence: CASSLVSGGLSYEQYF.